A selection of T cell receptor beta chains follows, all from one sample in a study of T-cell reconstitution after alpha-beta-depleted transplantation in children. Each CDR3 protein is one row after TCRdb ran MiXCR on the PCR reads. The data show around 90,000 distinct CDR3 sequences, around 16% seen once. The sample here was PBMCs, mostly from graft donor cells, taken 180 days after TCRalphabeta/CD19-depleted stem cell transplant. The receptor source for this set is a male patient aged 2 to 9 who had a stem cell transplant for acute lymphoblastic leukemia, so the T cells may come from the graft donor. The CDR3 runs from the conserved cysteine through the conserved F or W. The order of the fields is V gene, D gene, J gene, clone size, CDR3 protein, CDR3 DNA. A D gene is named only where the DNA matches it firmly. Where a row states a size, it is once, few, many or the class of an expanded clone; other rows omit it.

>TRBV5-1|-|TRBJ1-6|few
CASSLGWSGDLGYSPLHF
TGCGCCAGCAGCTTGGGATGGTCGGGGGACCTCGGATATTCACCCCTCCACTTT
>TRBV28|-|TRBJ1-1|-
CASSLEWGAAEAFF
TGTGCCAGCAGTTTAGAATGGGGAGCTGCTGAAGCTTTCTTT
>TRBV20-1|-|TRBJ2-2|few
CSARDLFGQITGELFF
TGCAGTGCTAGAGATCTCTTTGGACAGATCACCGGGGAGCTGTTTTTT
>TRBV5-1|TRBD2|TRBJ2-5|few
CASSRPGLAENKETQYF
TGCGCCAGCAGCCGGCCAGGGCTAGCGGAAAATAAAGAGACCCAGTACTTC
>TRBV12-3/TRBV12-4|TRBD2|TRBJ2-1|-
CASSELAGGQFEQFF
TGTGCCAGCAGTGAGTTAGCGGGGGGGCAATTTGAGCAGTTCTTC
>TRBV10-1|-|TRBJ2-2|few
CASSGDTGELFF
TGCGCCAGCAGTGGGGACACCGGGGAGCTGTTTTTT
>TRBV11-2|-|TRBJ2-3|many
CASSLDGTLTDTQYF
TGTGCCAGCAGCTTAGATGGCACTCTCACAGATACGCAGTATTTT
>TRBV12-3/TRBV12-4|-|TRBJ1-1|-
CASSFHLEAFF
TGTGCCAGCAGTTTTCACCTAGAAGCTTTCTTT
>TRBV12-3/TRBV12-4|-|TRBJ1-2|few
CASSHRHGYTF
TGTGCCAGCAGTCACCGACACGGCTACACCTTC
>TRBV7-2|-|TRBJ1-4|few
CASSLGTATNEKLFF
TGTGCCAGCAGCTTAGGGACAGCAACTAATGAAAAACTGTTTTTT
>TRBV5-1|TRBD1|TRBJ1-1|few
CASSLRTRLRGRFTEAFF
TGCGCCAGCAGCTTGAGGACGAGGCTCAGGGGGAGATTCACTGAAGCTTTCTTT
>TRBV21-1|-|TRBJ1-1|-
CASSKIGAGSNTEAFF
TGTGCCAGCAGCAAAATTGGGGCAGGATCGAACACTGAAGCTTTCTTT
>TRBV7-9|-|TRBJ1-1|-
CASSSWGNTEAFF
TGTGCCAGCAGCTCTTGGGGGAACACTGAAGCTTTCTTT
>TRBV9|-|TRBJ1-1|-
CASSVDSDMNTEAFF
TGTGCCAGCAGCGTAGACTCGGATATGAACACTGAAGCTTTCTTT
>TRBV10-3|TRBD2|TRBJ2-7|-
CAILSGGAHEQYF
TGTGCCATCCTGAGCGGGGGGGCCCACGAGCAGTACTTC
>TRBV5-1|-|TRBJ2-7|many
CATSPGTSYEQYF
TGCGCCACCAGCCCCGGGACATCCTACGAGCAGTACTTC
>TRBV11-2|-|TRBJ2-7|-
CASSLGETGFYEQYF
TGTGCCAGCAGCTTAGGCGAAACAGGGTTCTACGAGCAGTACTTC
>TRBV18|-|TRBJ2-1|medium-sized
CASQASNCF
TGTGCCTCCCAGGCCAGCAACTGCTTC
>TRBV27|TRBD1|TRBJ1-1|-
CASSLVRDSEAFF
TGTGCCAGCAGTTTGGTCCGGGACAGTGAAGCTTTCTTT
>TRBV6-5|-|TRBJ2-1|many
CASSSPAAPTYNEQFF
TGTGCCAGCAGTTCCCCCGCGGCGCCGACGTACAATGAGCAGTTCTTC
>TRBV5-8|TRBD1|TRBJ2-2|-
CASSWTGGFVAGELFF
TGTGCCAGCAGCTGGACAGGGGGTTTTGTGGCCGGGGAGCTGTTTTTT
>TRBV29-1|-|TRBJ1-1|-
CSVDRLEGEAEAFF
TGCAGCGTTGACCGGTTGGAAGGAGAAGCTGAAGCTTTCTTT
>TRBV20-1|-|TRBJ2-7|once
CSAIVTGSSYEQYF
TGCAGTGCGATCGTAACAGGGAGCTCCTACGAGCAGTACTTC
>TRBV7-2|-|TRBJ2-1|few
CASRGNNEQFF
TGTGCCAGCAGGGGGAACAATGAGCAGTTCTTC
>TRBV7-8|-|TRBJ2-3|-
CASSLSSSTDTQYF
TGTGCCAGCAGCTTATCATCCAGCACAGATACGCAGTATTTT
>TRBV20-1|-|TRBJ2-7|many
CSARDQDYEQYF
TGCAGTGCTAGAGATCAGGACTACGAGCAGTACTTC
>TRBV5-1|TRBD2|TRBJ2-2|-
CASSFLLAGGSNTGELFF
TGCGCCAGCAGCTTTCTACTAGCGGGGGGTTCGAACACCGGGGAGCTGTTTTTT
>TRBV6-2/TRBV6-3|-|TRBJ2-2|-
CASSPSRGSLTAGELFF
TGTGCCAGCAGTCCATCGAGGGGCAGCCTTACGGCCGGGGAGCTGTTTTTT
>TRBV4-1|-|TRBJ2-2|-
CASSRVRAGAGELFF
TGCGCCAGCAGCCGGGTGAGAGCAGGGGCCGGGGAGCTGTTTTTT
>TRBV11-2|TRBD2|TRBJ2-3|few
CASSSRGLRTDTQYF
TGTGCCAGCAGTTCAAGGGGACTACGCACAGATACGCAGTATTTT
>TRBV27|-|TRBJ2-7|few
CASSLSIGGPYEQYF
TGTGCCAGCAGTTTATCTATTGGAGGACCGTACGAGCAGTACTTC
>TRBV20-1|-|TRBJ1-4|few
CSAPHSANEKLFF
TGCAGTGCCCCACACTCGGCTAATGAAAAACTGTTTTTT
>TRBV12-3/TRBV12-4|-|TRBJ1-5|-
CASSSQRGGVYQPQHF
TGTGCCAGCAGTTCCCAAAGGGGGGGAGTTTATCAGCCCCAGCATTTT
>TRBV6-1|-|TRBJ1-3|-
CASTSHGEWNTIYF
TGTGCCAGCACCAGCCACGGAGAGTGGAACACCATATATTTT
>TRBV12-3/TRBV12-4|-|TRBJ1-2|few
CASSSTEDLGGVYGYTF
TGTGCCAGCAGTTCTACCGAGGACCTCGGTGGTGTCTATGGCTACACCTTC